This is a list of T cell receptor beta chains from one sample in a study of cytotoxic CD8 clonotypes in ibrutinib-treated CLL. The protocol was immunoSEQ multiplex PCR, while the TCRdb copy is restricted to in-frame clones and leaves out a portion. The sample lists hundreds of thousands of clones; about 80% were seen once. Sequencing used PBMCs, obtained before ibrutinib treatment. The receptors here all came from a human donor with chronic lymphocytic leukemia. Both conserved end residues are part of each CDR3.

CDR3 protein	V gene
CASSQERGLGGGLLREQFF	TRBV4-2
CASSSTGGQETQYF	TRBV5-1
CASSPLWYEQYF	TRBV6-5
CASSQVGDTSNQPQHF	TRBV4-1
CATSTGEAYGYTF	TRBV10-2
CASTDSQDQPQHF	TRBV28
CASSRKGLAGDVKNTDTQYF	TRBV14
CASSDRGLRTDTQYF	TRBV6-4
CATKKGRNLAETQYF	TRBV15
CASSAAPIMNTEAFF	TRBV5-1
CASSDRTTSNQPQHF	TRBV27
CASKGAGAYGYTF	TRBV6-1
CASTGNTGELFF	TRBV7-8
CASSHLGSIETQYF	TRBV14
CASSGRNEKLFF	TRBV5-1
CATGGAEKLFF	TRBV7-9
CASSSVSGTTYNEQFF	TRBV7-3
CAWGVGSFSYGYTF	TRBV30
CASSGGNSYEQYF	TRBV9
CASSAGPLNTEAFF	TRBV9
CAWSVLRGGTYGYTF	TRBV30
CAFYFVGYTF	TRBV30
CASSHRPGLAGETQYF	TRBV4-1
CASSLVIGPGELFF	TRBV11-2
CASSVSPRVGSGRSDTQYF	TRBV9
CAGQTGAVTGELFF	TRBV30